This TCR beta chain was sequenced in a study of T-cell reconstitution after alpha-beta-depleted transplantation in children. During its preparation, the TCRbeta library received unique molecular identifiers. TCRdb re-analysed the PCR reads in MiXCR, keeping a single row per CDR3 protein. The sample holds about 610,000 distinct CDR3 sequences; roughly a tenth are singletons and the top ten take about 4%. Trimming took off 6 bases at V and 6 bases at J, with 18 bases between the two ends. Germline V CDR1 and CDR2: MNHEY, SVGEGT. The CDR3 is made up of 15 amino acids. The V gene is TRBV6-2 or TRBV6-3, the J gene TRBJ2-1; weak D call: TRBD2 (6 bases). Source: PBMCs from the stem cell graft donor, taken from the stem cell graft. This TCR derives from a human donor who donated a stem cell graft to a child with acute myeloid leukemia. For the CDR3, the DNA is TGTGCCAGCAGATCAAGCGGGCCGGGGGTCAATGAGCAGTTCTTC. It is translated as CASRSSGPGVNEQFF.